The entry below describes one T cell receptor beta chain. Original processing notes: Amplification of reference gene primers was used by the study to estimate nucleated cell counts. TCRdb keeps only in-frame clones here, not all; method: immunoSEQ multiplex PCR. D and trimming were read from the DNA, whereas the V and J calls and clone size are those reported in that table. This table has about 110,000 clones, about two thirds appearing once. The data derive from a study of blood T cell repertoires in COVID-19. Across the whole study: PBMCs, B-cell-depleted T cells, or T cells were the source of the cDNA or gDNA that made up the material.

CDR1 is SQVTM, CDR2 ANQGSEA, per germline. The CDR3 runs 14 residues. The junction had 8 bases not matched to a gene; V was cut back by 6 bases and J by 2 bases. The sample was peripheral blood. This clonotype was sampled from a human donor with acute or convalescent COVID-19. The donor label of this sample is uncertain. This chain links TRBV29-1 with TRBJ2-3, with 7 bases aligning to TRBD1. CDR3 protein: CSVRVDRATDTQYF. Here the CDR3 DNA reads TGCAGCGTCCGCGTCGACAGGGCCACAGATACGCAGTATTTT.